This is a list of T cell receptor beta chains from one sample in a study of blood T cell repertoires in COVID-19. The table came from immunoSEQ multiplex PCR; TCRdb's copy has only in-frame clones and leaves some out. Altogether roughly 250,000 clones are present, around nine tenths being singletons, with the ten largest covering about 10%. Source material: peripheral blood. These receptors were collected from a man aged 35 to 55 who had recovered from COVID-19. Both conserved end residues are part of each CDR3. The order of the fields is clone size, D gene, J gene, V gene, CDR3 DNA, CDR3 protein. A D gene is named only where the DNA matches it firmly. Rows may omit the clone size; those that give it use once, few, many or a size class.

-	-	TRBJ2-7	TRBV18	TGTGCCAGCTCACCTGGGGCAGGGCCCAACGAGCAGTACTTC	CASSPGAGPNEQYF
-	-	TRBJ2-7	TRBV3-1/TRBV3-2	TGTGCCAGCAGCCAAGGCAGGGACTACGAGCAGTACTTC	CASSQGRDYEQYF
-	-	TRBJ1-1	TRBV14	TGTGCCAGCAGCCAAACTCGCGGAAAAGCTTTCTTT	CASSQTRGKAFF
few	TRBD1	TRBJ2-1	TRBV5-1	TGCGCCAGCAGCTTTTCGGGGACAGTCTACAATGAGCAGTTCTTC	CASSFSGTVYNEQFF
-	-	TRBJ2-1	TRBV12-5	TGTGCTAGTGGTTTGGTATTGGCTAGCTATCCCTACAATGAGCAGTTCTTC	CASGLVLASYPYNEQFF
-	TRBD1	TRBJ2-1	TRBV7-7	TGTGCCAGCAGCAAAACGACAGGGGGCACGGGGTTGAATGAGCAGTTCTTC	CASSKTTGGTGLNEQFF
-	-	TRBJ1-3	TRBV18	TGTGCCAGCTCGGAGCGCAATCCTTTCTCTGGAAACACCATATATTTT	CASSERNPFSGNTIYF
few	-	TRBJ1-1	TRBV5-4	TGTGCCAGCAGACGACAAGAGAACACTGAAGCTTTCTTT	CASRRQENTEAFF
-	-	TRBJ1-6	TRBV9	TGTGCCAGCAGCGTCTCAGGGCCTTCTTCACCCCTCCACTTT	CASSVSGPSSPLHF
-	TRBD1	TRBJ1-2	TRBV5-1	TGCGCCAGCAGCTTGAAGGGACAGACTAACTATGGCTACACCTTC	CASSLKGQTNYGYTF
-	-	TRBJ1-1	TRBV4-1	TGCGCCAGCAGCCCCGGGACACCGAACACTGAAGCTTTCTTT	CASSPGTPNTEAFF
-	TRBD2	TRBJ2-6	TRBV23-1	TGCGCCAGCAGTCAATCGACTGGCCGGGAGGCTGGGGCCAACGTCCTGACTTTC	CASSQSTGREAGANVLTF
-	-	TRBJ1-1	TRBV11-2	TGTGCCAGCAGCTTAAGGCGACGGGTGAACACTGAAGCTTTCTTT	CASSLRRRVNTEAFF
-	TRBD1	TRBJ1-1	TRBV5-1	TGCGCCAGCAGCGCGGACAGGGGCGGCATGAACACTGAAGCTTTCTTT	CASSADRGGMNTEAFF
once	-	TRBJ1-6	TRBV7-9	TGTGCCAGCAGCTTCTCGGAGGGCTCACCCCTCCACTTT	CASSFSEGSPLHF
-	TRBD1	TRBJ1-2	TRBV7-2	TGTGCCAGCAGCTCCGGACAGGGGAACTATGGCTACACCTTC	CASSSGQGNYGYTF
-	TRBD1	TRBJ1-1	TRBV5-4	TGTGCCAGCAGCATGGACAGGGTTAACACTGAAGCTTTCTTT	CASSMDRVNTEAFF
-	-	TRBJ2-3	TRBV4-3	TGCGCCAGCAGCCAAGGACTAAACGAGTGGGTTGTCCCGGCGCAGTATTTT	CASSQGLNEWVVPAQYF
-	-	TRBJ2-7	TRBV19	TGTGCCAGTAGTATCCAGGGCGGAGGGAGCGAGCAGTACTTC	CASSIQGGGSEQYF
-	-	TRBJ2-5	TRBV29-1	TGCAGCACTAAGAATTTAGAGACCCAGTACTTC	CSTKNLETQYF
once	TRBD2	TRBJ2-6	TRBV2	TGTGCCAGCAGTGTCGGGGGGATCGGCGGGGCCAACGTCCTGACTTTC	CASSVGGIGGANVLTF
few	-	TRBJ1-6	TRBV30	TGTGCCTTCTCCTCTAGTCGGAGCTCCTATAATTCACCCCTCCACTTT	CAFSSSRSSYNSPLHF
few	TRBD1	TRBJ1-6	TRBV9	TGTGCCAGCAGCGTTCGAGGGGGACAGGGAAATTCACCCCTCCACTTT	CASSVRGGQGNSPLHF
-	-	TRBJ2-7	TRBV20-1	TGCAGTGCTGCGGCCCTCGTGGAGCAGTACTTC	CSAAALVEQYF
-	-	TRBJ2-7	TRBV7-6	TGTGCCAGCAGCCGAGGGCCTTCGAGCTCCTACGAGCAGTACTTC	CASSRGPSSSYEQYF
-	-	TRBJ1-4	TRBV27	TGTGCCAGCCGAGTAAGAGGAACTAATGAAAAACTGTTTTTT	CASRVRGTNEKLFF
-	-	TRBJ2-5	TRBV5-6	TGTGCCAGCAGCTTGACGGCAGGGGCCAAGACCCAGTACTTC	CASSLTAGAKTQYF
-	-	TRBJ2-3	TRBV19	TGTGCCATCGGAATGGGGGGGGCTGGAGATACGCAGTATTTT	CAIGMGGAGDTQYF
-	-	TRBJ2-1	TRBV2	TGTGCCAGCAGTGAGGAACGGGATGGGAGGAATGAGCAGTTCTTC	CASSEERDGRNEQFF
-	TRBD1	TRBJ2-1	TRBV7-2	TGTGCCAGCAACCCGGGGACAGCCCTTGAGGAGCAGTTCTTC	CASNPGTALEEQFF
-	TRBD1	TRBJ2-5	TRBV7-2	TGTGCCAGCAGAAGAGACAGGGGGGGCGCGGGGGTAGAGACCCAGTACTTC	CASRRDRGGAGVETQYF
-	-	TRBJ2-7	TRBV7-9	TGTGCCAGCAGTTCACCCGAGGATGCCTACGAGCAGTACTTC	CASSSPEDAYEQYF
-	TRBD1	TRBJ2-3	TRBV27	TGTGCCAGGACCCGAGGGACAGGGAGCACAGATACGCAGTATTTT	CARTRGTGSTDTQYF
-	TRBD2	TRBJ2-1	TRBV5-1	TGCGCCAGCAGCCCGGGACTAGCGGGGGGCGGCTCCAATGAGCAGTTCTTC	CASSPGLAGGGSNEQFF
once	TRBD1	TRBJ1-3	TRBV29-1	TGCAGCGTTAGGGGACAGGGCATGAACACCATATATTTT	CSVRGQGMNTIYF
-	TRBD1	TRBJ2-3	TRBV27	TGTGCCAGCAGTAAGACAGGGGACACAGATACGCAGTATTTT	CASSKTGDTDTQYF
-	TRBD2	TRBJ2-1	TRBV7-3	TGTGCCAGCAGCTTGGGTGTACGGCTCAGGACTAGCGGGAGGTGGTCCTACAATGAGCAGTTCTTC	CASSLGVRLRTSGRWSYNEQFF
few	-	TRBJ2-1	TRBV5-4	TGTGCCAGCAGCTCTGACCCCGAGGGATCGTTCTTC	CASSSDPEGSFF
-	TRBD2	TRBJ2-7	TRBV2	TGTGCCAGCAGTGAAGCGACACGGGTAGCGGGAGAGTCCCAGTACTTC	CASSEATRVAGESQYF
-	TRBD1	TRBJ2-2	TRBV10-3	TGTGCCATTAGGACAGGGTGGGACACCGGGGAGCTGTTTTTT	CAIRTGWDTGELFF
-	TRBD1	TRBJ1-1	TRBV30	TGTGCCTGGAGTCAAATCCTCAGGGGGCTGGCGACTGAAGCTTTCTTT	CAWSQILRGLATEAFF
-	TRBD2	TRBJ2-3	TRBV18	TGTGCCAGCTCGCGGACTAGCGGGGGGCTCGCAGATACGCAGTATTTT	CASSRTSGGLADTQYF
-	TRBD1	TRBJ1-2	TRBV9	TGTGCCAGCAGCGAGAATCCAGGGGGCGGGTTCTATGGCTACACCTTC	CASSENPGGGFYGYTF
-	TRBD1	TRBJ2-7	TRBV18	TGTGCCAGCTCACCAGGTTTAGGACAGGGAGTGGGAGAGCAGTACTTC	CASSPGLGQGVGEQYF
-	TRBD2	TRBJ2-1	TRBV27	TGTGCCAGCAGTCCCCCCCCATTGGCCGGGACTAGCGGGAGAGGGTCCTACAATGAGCAGTTCTTC	CASSPPPLAGTSGRGSYNEQFF
-	-	TRBJ1-2	TRBV3-1/TRBV3-2	TGTGCCAGCAGCCAAAGTCTCATAACAGGACACTATGGCTACACCTTC	CASSQSLITGHYGYTF
-	TRBD1	TRBJ2-5	TRBV19	TGTGCCAGTAGTATAGGGACAGGGGGCGAGACCCAGTACTTC	CASSIGTGGETQYF
-	-	TRBJ2-1	TRBV11-2	TGTGCCAGCAGCTTGCAGGGGCTCTACAATGAGCAGTTCTTC	CASSLQGLYNEQFF